This T cell receptor beta chain was obtained from a study of shared clonotypes between healthy human individuals. Study at large: Used for every donor were three CD4 naive, three CD4 memory, two CD8 naive and one CD8 memory plate.

Here immunoSEQ multiplex PCR was the method, and the copy in TCRdb shows in-frame clones only, minus some. The table has about 2.4 million clones, 90% to 95% seen once. The TCR originated in a man in his late teens or twenties in good health. Some clones in this sample may be carry-over from other donors' samples. The sequenced sample consisted of naive CD4+ T cells from PBMCs. Subset denoted: CD45RA+ positively selected.

The CDR3 here is CSTSTRGEQYF. In nucleotides, the CDR3 is TGCAGTACCTCCACGCGGGGCGAGCAGTACTTC. The chain employs TRBV20-1 and TRBJ2-7, with D tentatively TRBD2 (6 bases). Germline V gives CDR1 DFQATT, CDR2 SNEGSKA (reference sequence). CDR3 length: 11 residues. Trimming pared 8 bases from V and 6 bases from J, leaving 14 bases between.